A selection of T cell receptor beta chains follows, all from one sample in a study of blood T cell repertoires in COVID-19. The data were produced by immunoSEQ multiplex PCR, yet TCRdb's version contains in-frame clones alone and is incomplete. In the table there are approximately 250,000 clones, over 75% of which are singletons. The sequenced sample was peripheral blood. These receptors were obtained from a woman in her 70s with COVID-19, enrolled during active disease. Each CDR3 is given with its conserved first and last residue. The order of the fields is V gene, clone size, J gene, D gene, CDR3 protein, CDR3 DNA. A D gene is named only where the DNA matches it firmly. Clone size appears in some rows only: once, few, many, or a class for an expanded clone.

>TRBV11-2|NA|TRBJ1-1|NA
CASSKTGNTEAFF
TGTGCCAGCAGCAAGACAGGGAACACTGAAGCTTTCTTT
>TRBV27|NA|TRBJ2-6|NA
CASSRQAVGANVLTF
TGTGCCAGCAGCAGACAAGCGGTGGGGGCCAACGTCCTGACTTTC
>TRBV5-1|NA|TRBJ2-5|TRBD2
CASSLAGTSGQETQYF
TGCGCCAGCAGCTTGGCAGGGACTAGCGGTCAAGAGACCCAGTACTTC
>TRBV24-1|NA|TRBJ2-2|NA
CATNPQGKLTGELFF
TGTGCCACCAATCCCCAGGGGAAACTTACCGGGGAGCTGTTTTTT
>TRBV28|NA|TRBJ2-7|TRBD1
CASIPGQGTYEQYF
TGTGCCAGCATCCCGGGACAGGGGACCTACGAGCAGTACTTC
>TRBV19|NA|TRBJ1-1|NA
CASSKKGHLNTEAFF
TGTGCCAGTAGTAAAAAGGGACATTTGAACACTGAAGCTTTCTTT
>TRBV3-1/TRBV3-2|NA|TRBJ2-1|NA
CASSRSGRNNEQFF
TGTGCCAGCAGCCGGTCAGGGAGGAACAATGAGCAGTTCTTC
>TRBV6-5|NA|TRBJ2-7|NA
CASSAARGINEQYF
TGTGCCAGCAGCGCCGCGCGGGGTATCAACGAGCAGTACTTC
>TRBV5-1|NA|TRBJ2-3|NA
CASSLRTGSTDTQYF
TGCGCCAGCAGCCTGCGGACGGGAAGCACAGATACGCAGTATTTT
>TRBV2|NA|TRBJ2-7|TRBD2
CASIPAGTSGYEQYF
TGTGCCAGCATCCCCGCCGGGACTAGCGGGTACGAGCAGTACTTC
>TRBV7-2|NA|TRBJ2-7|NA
CASSFGTTYEQYF
TGTGCCAGCAGCTTCGGGACAACCTACGAGCAGTACTTC
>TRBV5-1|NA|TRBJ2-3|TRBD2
CASSLGRELDTQYF
TGCGCCAGCAGCTTGGGGCGGGAGCTCGATACGCAGTATTTT
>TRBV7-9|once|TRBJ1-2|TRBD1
CASSPTTGIVSQGYTF
TGTGCCAGCAGCCCGACGACAGGGATAGTGTCGCAGGGCTACACCTTC
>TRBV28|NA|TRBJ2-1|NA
CASSLVRGIEGEQFF
TGTGCCAGCAGTTTAGTCCGCGGGATAGAGGGTGAGCAGTTCTTC
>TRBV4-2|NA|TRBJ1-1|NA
CASSHRSRGPAEAFF
TGTGCCAGCAGCCACCGCTCCAGGGGACCCGCTGAAGCTTTCTTT
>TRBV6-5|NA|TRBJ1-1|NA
CASSRAGGNTDAFF
TGTGCCAGCAGTCGCGCCGGGGGGAACACTGATGCTTTCTTT
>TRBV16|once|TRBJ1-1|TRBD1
CASRRQGAEAFF
TGTGCCAGCAGACGACAGGGGGCTGAAGCTTTCTTT
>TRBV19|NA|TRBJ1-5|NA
CASSIKGSQPQHF
TGTGCCAGTAGTATCAAAGGGAGTCAGCCCCAGCATTTT
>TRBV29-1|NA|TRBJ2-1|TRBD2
CSAIPSGSYNEQFF
TGCAGCGCTATTCCTAGCGGGAGCTACAATGAGCAGTTCTTC
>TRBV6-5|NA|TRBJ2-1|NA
CASGEEGNSYEQFF
TGTGCCAGCGGGGAGGAGGGCAACAGCTATGAGCAGTTCTTC
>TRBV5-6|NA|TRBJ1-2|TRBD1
CASSLRPSGTGPVYGYTF
TGTGCCAGCAGCTTGAGGCCGAGCGGGACAGGACCTGTCTATGGCTACACCTTC
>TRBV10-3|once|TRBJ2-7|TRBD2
CAISVTTSGRTYEQYF
TGTGCCATCAGTGTGACGACTAGCGGGAGAACCTACGAGCAGTACTTC
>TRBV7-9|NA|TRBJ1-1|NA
CASSSIRSGAFF
TGTGCCAGCAGCTCCATACGCTCAGGCGCTTTCTTT
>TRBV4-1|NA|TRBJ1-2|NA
CASSPETGANYGYTF
TGCGCCAGCAGCCCAGAGACGGGAGCTAACTATGGCTACACCTTC
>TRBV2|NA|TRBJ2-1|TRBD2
CASSVEIAGGWNEQFF
TGTGCCAGCAGTGTTGAGATAGCGGGAGGCTGGAATGAGCAGTTCTTC
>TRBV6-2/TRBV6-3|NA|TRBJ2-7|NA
CASSYPSREQYF
TGTGCCAGCAGTTACCCTTCCCGCGAGCAGTACTTC
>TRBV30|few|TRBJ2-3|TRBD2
CAWSVQRTSGNTDTQYF
TGTGCCTGGAGTGTACAACGGACTAGCGGGAACACAGATACGCAGTATTTT
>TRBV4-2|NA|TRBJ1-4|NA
CASSHGRGTNEKLFF
TGTGCCAGCAGCCATGGACGGGGGACTAATGAAAAACTGTTTTTT
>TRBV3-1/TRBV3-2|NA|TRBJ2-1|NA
CASSQGGTNEQFF
TGTGCCAGCAGCCAAGGAGGCACTAATGAGCAGTTCTTC
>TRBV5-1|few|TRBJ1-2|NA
CASRRGQAYGYTF
TGCGCCAGCAGAAGGGGACAAGCCTATGGCTACACCTTC
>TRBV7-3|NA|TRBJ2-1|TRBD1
CASSSRDRAFDEQFF
TGTGCCAGCAGCTCCCGGGACAGGGCTTTTGATGAGCAGTTCTTC
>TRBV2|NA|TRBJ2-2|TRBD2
CASRRGTSGLNTGELFF
TGTGCCAGCAGGAGAGGGACTAGCGGACTAAACACCGGGGAGCTGTTTTTT
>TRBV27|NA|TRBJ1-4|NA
CASSPGTTNEKLFF
TGTGCCAGCAGCCCCGGGACTACTAATGAAAAACTGTTTTTT
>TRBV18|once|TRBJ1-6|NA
CASSLIQGWDSPLHF
TGTGCCAGCTCCCTCATACAGGGCTGGGATTCACCCCTCCACTTT
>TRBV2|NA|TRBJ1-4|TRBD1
CAITGTGQDATNEKLFF
TGTGCCATCACCGGGACAGGGCAAGATGCAACTAATGAAAAACTGTTTTTT
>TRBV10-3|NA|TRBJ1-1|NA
CAIRTTGTEAFF
TGTGCCATCAGAACGACAGGTACTGAAGCTTTCTTT
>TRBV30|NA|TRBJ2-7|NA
CAWRALQVTYEQYF
TGTGCCTGGAGAGCCCTCCAGGTCACCTACGAGCAGTACTTC
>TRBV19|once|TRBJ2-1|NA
CASTTGRYEQFF
TGTGCCAGTACCACCGGGAGATATGAGCAGTTCTTC
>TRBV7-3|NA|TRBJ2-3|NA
CASVRFPRTDTQYF
TGTGCCAGCGTCCGTTTTCCCCGCACAGATACGCAGTATTTT